This T cell receptor beta chain came from a study of tumor-infiltrating lymphocytes in glioblastoma multiforme. This CDR3 contains 14 residues. Germline V gene lookup returns CDR1 DFQATT and CDR2 SNEGSKA (reference sequence). J gave up 4 bases and V 7 bases, and 12 bases lay outside the gene matches. Points on this clonotype: Its cognate antigen is unknown.

TCR beta libraries were built from RNA through three nested multiplex PCR rounds using modified ARM-PCR. Unique molecular identifiers were not described for the libraries. TCRdb itself ran the multiplex PCR reads through MiXCR, one entry per CDR3 protein. Of nearly 20,000 distinct CDR3 sequences in the sample, 55% to 70% were seen once. General study points: Detected clone frequencies may not reflect cell counts, being RNA-based.

This sequence was found in a male donor with glioblastoma. The chain uses TRBV20-1 and TRBJ2-7, with 8 bases that match TRBD1. The specimen sequenced was peripheral blood. CDR3: CSVIRQGFEYEQYF. The CDR3 coding sequence is TGCAGTGTTATTCGACAGGGGTTCGAGTACGAGCAGTACTTC.